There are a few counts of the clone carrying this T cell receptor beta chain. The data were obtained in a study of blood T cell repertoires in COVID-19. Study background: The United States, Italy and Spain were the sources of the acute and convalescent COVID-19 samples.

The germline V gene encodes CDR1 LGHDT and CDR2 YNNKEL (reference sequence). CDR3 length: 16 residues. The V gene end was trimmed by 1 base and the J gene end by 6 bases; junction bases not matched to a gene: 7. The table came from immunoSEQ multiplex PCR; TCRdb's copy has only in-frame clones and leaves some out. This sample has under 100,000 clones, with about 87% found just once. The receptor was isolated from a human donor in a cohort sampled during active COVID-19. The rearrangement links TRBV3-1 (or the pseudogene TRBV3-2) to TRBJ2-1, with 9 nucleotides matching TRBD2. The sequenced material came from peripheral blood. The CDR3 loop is CASSQGTGLALNEQFF. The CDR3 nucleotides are TGTGCCAGCAGCCAAGGAACCGGACTAGCGCTCAATGAGCAGTTCTTC.